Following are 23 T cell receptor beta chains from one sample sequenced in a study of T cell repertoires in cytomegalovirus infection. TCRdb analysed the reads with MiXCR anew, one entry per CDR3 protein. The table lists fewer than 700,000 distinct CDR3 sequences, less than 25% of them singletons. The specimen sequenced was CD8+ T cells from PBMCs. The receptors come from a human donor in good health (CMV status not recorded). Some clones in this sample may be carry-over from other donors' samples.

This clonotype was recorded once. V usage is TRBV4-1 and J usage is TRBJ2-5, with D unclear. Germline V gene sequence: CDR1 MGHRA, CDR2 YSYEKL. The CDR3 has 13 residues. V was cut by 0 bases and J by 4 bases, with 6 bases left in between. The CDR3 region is CASSQDYPETQYF. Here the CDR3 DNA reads TGCGCCAGCAGCCAAGACTACCCAGAGACCCAGTACTTC.

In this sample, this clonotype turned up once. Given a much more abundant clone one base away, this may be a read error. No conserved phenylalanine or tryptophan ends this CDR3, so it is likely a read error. CDR3 coding DNA: TGTGCCAGCAGCTTAGTATCAAGGGACCACAATGAGCAGTTCTCC. This gives the protein CASSLVSRDHNEQFS. This chain connects TRBV7-4 to TRBJ2-1; either TRBD1 or TRBD2 may supply D (5 bases each). V was pared by 1 base and J by 5 bases, with 12 bases between. Germline CDR1 and CDR2: SGHVT and SQSDAQ. This CDR3 is built from 15 residues.

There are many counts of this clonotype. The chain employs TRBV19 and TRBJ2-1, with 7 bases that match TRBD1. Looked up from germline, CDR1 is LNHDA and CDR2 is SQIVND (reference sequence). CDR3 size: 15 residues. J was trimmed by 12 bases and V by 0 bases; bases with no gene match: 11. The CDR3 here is CASSIDRGTYVGQFF. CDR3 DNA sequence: TGTGCCAGTAGTATAGACAGGGGGACATATGTAGGGCAGTTCTTC.

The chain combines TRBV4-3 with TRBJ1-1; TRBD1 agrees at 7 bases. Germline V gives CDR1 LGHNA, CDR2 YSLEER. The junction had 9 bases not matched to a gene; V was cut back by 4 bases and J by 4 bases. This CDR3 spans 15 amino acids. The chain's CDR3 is CASSPLTGVSTEAFF. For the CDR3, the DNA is TGCGCCAGCAGCCCCCTTACAGGGGTCAGCACTGAAGCTTTCTTT.

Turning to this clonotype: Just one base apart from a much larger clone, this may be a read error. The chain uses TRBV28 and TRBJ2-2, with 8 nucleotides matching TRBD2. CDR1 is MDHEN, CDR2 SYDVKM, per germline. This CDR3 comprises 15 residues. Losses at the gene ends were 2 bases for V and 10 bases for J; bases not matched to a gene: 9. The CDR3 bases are TGTGCCAGCAGTTTAGGAGGTAGCGGGGCCGTGGAGCTGTTTTTT. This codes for CASSLGGSGAVELFF. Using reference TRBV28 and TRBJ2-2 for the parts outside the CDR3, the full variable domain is DVKVTQSSRYLVKRTGEKVFLECVQDMDHENMFWYRQDPGLGLRLIYFSYDVKMKEKGDIPEGYSVSREKKERFSLILESASTNQTSMYLCASSLGGSGAVELFFGEGSRLTVL.

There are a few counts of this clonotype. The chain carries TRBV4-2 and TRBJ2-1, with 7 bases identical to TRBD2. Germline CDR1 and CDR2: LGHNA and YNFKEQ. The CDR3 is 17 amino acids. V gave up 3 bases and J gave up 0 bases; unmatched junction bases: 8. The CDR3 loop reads CASSHPFSGSSYNEQFF. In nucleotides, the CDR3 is TGTGCCAGCAGCCACCCATTTAGCGGGTCCTCCTACAATGAGCAGTTCTTC.

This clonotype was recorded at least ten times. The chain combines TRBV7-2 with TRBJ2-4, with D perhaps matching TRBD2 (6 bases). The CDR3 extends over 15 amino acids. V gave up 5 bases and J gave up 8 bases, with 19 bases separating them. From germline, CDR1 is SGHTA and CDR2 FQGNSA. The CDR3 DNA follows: TGTGCCAGCAGCCCGAAGGGACTCTATACCGACATTCAGTACTTC. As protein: CASSPKGLYTDIQYF. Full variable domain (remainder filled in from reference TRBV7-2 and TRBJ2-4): GAGVSQSPSNKVTEKGKDVELRCDPISGHTALYWYRQSLGQGLEFLIYFQGNSAPDKSGLPSDRFSAERTGGSVSTLTIQRTQQEDSAVYLCASSPKGLYTDIQYFGAGTRLSVL.

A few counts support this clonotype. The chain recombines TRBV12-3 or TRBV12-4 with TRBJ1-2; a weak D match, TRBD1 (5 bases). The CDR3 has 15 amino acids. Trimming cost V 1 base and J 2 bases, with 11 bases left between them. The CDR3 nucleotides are TGTGCCAGCAGTTTAGTAGGGGCCGAGAACTATGGCTACACCTTC. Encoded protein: CASSLVGAENYGYTF.

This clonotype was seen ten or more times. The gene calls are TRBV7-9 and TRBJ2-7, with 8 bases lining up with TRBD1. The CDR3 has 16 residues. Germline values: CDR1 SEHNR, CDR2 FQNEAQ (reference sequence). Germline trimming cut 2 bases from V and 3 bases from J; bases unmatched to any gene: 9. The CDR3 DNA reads TGTGCCAGCAGCTTATCCCGGGCAGGGGGCCTCTACGAGCAGTACGTC. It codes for CASSLSRAGGLYEQYV.

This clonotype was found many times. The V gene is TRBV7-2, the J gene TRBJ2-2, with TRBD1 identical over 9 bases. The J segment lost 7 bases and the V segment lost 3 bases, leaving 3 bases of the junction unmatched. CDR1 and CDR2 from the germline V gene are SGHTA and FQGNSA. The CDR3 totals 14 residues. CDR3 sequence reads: CASSLGQGGGELFF. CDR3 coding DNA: TGTGCCAGCAGCTTGGGACAGGGCGGCGGGGAGCTGTTTTTT.

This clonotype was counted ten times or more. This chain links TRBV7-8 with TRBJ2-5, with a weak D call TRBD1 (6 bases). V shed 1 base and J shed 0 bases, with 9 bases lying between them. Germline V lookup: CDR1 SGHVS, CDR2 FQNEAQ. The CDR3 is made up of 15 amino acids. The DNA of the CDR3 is TGTGCCAGCAGCTTAGGAGGGGGATACCAAGAGACCCAGTACTTC. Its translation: CASSLGGGYQETQYF.

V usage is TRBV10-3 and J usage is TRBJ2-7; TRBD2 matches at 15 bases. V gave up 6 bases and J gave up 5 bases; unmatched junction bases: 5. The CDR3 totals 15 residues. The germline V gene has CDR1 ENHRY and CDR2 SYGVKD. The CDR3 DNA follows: TGTGCCATCAGAGTTGGGACTAGCGGGGGGAACGAGCAGTACTTC. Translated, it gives CAIRVGTSGGNEQYF.

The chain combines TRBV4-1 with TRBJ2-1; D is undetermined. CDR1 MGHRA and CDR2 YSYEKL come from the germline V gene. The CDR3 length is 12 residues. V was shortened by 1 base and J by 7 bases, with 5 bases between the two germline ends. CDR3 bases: TGCGCCAGCAGCCAAGGGGAAAATGAGCAGTTCTTC. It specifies CASSQGENEQFF.

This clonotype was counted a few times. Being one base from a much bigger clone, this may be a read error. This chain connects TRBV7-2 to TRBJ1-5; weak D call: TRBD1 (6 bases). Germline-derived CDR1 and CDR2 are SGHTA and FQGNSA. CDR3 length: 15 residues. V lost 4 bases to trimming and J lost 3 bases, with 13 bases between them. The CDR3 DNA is TGTGCCAGCAGCTGGACAGAAGAAGTCAATCAGCCCCAGCATTTT. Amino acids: CASSWTEEVNQPQHF.

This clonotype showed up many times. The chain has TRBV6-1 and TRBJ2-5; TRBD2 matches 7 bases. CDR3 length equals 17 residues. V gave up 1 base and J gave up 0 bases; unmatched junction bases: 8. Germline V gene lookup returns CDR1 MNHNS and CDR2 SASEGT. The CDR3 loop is CASSEGDRLADQETQYF. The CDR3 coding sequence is TGTGCCAGCAGTGAAGGAGATCGGCTAGCGGACCAAGAGACCCAGTACTTC.

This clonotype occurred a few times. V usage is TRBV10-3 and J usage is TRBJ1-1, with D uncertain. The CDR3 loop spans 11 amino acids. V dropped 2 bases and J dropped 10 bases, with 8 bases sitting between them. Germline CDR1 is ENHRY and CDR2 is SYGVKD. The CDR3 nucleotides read TGTGCCATCAGTGAGGCAGTGAGAGCTTTCTTT. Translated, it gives CAISEAVRAFF.

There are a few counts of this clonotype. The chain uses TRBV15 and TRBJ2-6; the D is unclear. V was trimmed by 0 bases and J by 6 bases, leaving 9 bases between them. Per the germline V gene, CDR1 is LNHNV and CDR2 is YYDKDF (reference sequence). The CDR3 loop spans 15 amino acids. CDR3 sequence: CATSRDLGVANVLTF. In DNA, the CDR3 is TGTGCCACCAGCAGAGATCTTGGTGTGGCCAACGTCCTGACTTTC.

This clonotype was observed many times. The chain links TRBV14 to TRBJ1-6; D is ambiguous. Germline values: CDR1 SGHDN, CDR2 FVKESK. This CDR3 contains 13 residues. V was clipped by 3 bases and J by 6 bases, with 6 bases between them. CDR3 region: CASSQTLNSPLHF. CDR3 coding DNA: TGTGCCAGCAGCCAGACTCTTAATTCACCCCTCCACTTT.

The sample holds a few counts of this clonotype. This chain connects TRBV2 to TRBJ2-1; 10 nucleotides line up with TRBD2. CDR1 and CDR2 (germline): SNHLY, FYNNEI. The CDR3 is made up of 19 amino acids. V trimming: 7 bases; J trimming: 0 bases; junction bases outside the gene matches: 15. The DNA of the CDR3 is TGTGCCAGCACCCCGGGTAGCGGGGGGACCACGAGCTCCTACAATGAGCAGTTCTTC. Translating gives CASTPGSGGTTSSYNEQFF. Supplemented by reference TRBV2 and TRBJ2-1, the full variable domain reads EPEVTQTPSHQVTQMGQEVILRCVPISNHLYFYWYRQILGQKVEFLVSFYNNEISEKSEIFDDQFSVERPDGSNFTLKIRSTKLEDSAMYFCASTPGSGGTTSSYNEQFFGPGTRLTVL.

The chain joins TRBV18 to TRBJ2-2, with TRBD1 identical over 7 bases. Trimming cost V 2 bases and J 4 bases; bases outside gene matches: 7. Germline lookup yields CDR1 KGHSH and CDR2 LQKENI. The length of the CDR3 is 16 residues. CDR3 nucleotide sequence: TGTGCCAGCTCACCAGCCGGGACAGACTTCACCGGGGAGCTGTTTTTT. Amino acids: CASSPAGTDFTGELFF.

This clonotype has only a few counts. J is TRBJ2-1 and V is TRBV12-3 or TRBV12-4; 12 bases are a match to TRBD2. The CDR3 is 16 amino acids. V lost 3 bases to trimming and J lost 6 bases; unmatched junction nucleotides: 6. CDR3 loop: CASSFLLAGGTNEQFF. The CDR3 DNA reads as TGTGCCAGCAGTTTTCTACTAGCGGGGGGAACCAATGAGCAGTTCTTC.

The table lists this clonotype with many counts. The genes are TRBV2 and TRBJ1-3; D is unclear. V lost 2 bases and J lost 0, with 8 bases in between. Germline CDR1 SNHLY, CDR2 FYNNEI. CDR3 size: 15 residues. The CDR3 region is CASSELTASGNTIYF. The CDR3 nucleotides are TGTGCCAGCAGTGAATTGACTGCCTCTGGAAACACCATATATTTT.

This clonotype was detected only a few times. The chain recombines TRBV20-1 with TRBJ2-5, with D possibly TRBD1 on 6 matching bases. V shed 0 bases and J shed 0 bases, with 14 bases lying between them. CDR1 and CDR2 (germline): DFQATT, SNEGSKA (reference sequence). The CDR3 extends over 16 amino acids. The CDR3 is CSARDRTETYQETQYF. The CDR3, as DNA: TGCAGTGCTAGAGATAGGACAGAAACGTACCAAGAGACCCAGTACTTC.